The clone carrying this T cell receptor (beta chain) was seen ten or more times. The sample comes from a study of human T cells and chemical hapten exposure. CDR1 and CDR2 from the germline V gene are DFQATT and SNEGSKA (reference sequence). This CDR3 contains 12 residues. V lost 2 bases to trimming and J lost 1 base, with 5 bases between them. Described time point: pre-sensitization, week 0. The treatment: therapeutic diphenylcyclopropenone sensitization with weekly scalp DPC. TCRdb reprocessed the RACE reads via MiXCR and lists one record per CDR3 protein. The sample records 95,000 to 100,000 distinct CDR3 sequences, about a tenth being singletons.

The input for sequencing was whole blood, taken in connection with sensitization to the hapten diphenylcyclopropenone (DPC). The chain employs TRBV20-1 and TRBJ1-1; no definite D call. The sequence derives from a woman aged 60-70 years with alopecia areata. Some clones in this sample may be carry-over from other donors' samples. The CDR3 spells CSARLSNTEAFF. The CDR3 DNA follows: TGCAGTGCTAGACTTTCGAACACTGAAGCTTTCTTT.